This T cell receptor beta chain was sequenced for a study of blood T cell repertoires in COVID-19. Sequenced by immunoSEQ multiplex PCR; TCRdb stores in-frame clones only, minus some. Among roughly 180,000 clones listed, over 65% were seen once. The V gene's germline CDR1 is MNHEY and CDR2 SVGEGT. The CDR3 is 16 amino acids. After removal of 4 bases from V and 6 bases from J, the junction contained 12 bases not matched to a gene. Participants' reported clinical history set cohort assignment. Two negative PCRs, clearance, or symptom resolution characterized the recovered Cohort 3 donors. The sequencing input was PBMCs or T cells enriched from blood (not recorded which). J is TRBJ1-5 and V is TRBV6-2 or TRBV6-3; the match to TRBD1 covers 7 bases. This sequence was found in a woman between 50 and 59 years old who had recovered from COVID-19. CDR3 residues: CASSFRRGTEGQPQHF. The CDR3 nucleotides are TGTGCCAGCAGTTTCCGACGGGGGACAGAAGGTCAGCCCCAGCATTTT.